A selection of T cell receptor beta chains follows, all from one sample in a study of T-cell reconstitution after alpha-beta-depleted transplantation in children. TCRdb re-derived calls from the PCR reads in MiXCR, one entry per CDR3 protein. Among about 610,000 distinct CDR3 sequences listed, around 27% were seen once. Material: PBMCs, obtained before TCRalphabeta/CD19-depleted stem cell transplant. The source of these receptors is a boy under three years old with Wiskott-Aldrich syndrome, due to receive a stem cell transplant. Each CDR3 is given with its conserved first and last residue. D genes are given only for firm matches. Where a row states a size, it is once, few, many or the class of an expanded clone; other rows omit it.

clone size,J gene,V gene,D gene,CDR3 DNA,CDR3 protein
NA,TRBJ2-5,TRBV7-8,TRBD2,TGTGCCAGCAGCTTAAGGGGTGGGACTAGCGGGAGGGAGACCCAGTACTTC,CASSLRGGTSGRETQYF
few,TRBJ2-6,TRBV5-1,NA,TGCGCCAGCAGCTCCAGAATAGGACACAACTCTGGGGCCAACGTCCTGACTTTC,CASSSRIGHNSGANVLTF
NA,TRBJ2-2,TRBV2,NA,TGTGCCAGCAACCTACAGAACACCGGGGAGCTGTTTTTT,CASNLQNTGELFF
NA,TRBJ2-7,TRBV15,NA,TGTGCCACCAGCAGAGGTTCCTACGAGCAGTACTTC,CATSRGSYEQYF
NA,TRBJ2-1,TRBV20-1,TRBD2,TGCAGTGCTAGAGTCGCTAGCGGGGGTGCAATGGGCTACAATGAGCAGTTCTTC,CSARVASGGAMGYNEQFF
few,TRBJ2-7,TRBV4-2,TRBD2,TGTGCCAGCAGCCAAGGGACTAGCGGCTACGAGCAGTACTTC,CASSQGTSGYEQYF
NA,TRBJ2-2,TRBV20-1,TRBD1,TGCAGTGCCATAAGACAGGGGAGAACCGGGGAGCTGTTTTTT,CSAIRQGRTGELFF
few,TRBJ2-1,TRBV20-1,NA,TGCAGTGCTAGATTCGGGAGCACCTACAATGAGCAGTTCTTC,CSARFGSTYNEQFF
NA,TRBJ2-1,TRBV12-3/TRBV12-4,NA,TGTGCCAGCAGTTGTAGGTCTGCGGAGGTACTATCCCCTAACAATGAGCAGTTCTTC,CASSCRSAEVLSPNNEQFF
few,TRBJ2-4,TRBV20-1,TRBD2,TGCAGTGCTTCTACAAGGGGTAGCGGGAGGTCCCTAGCCAAAAACATTCAGTACTTC,CSASTRGSGRSLAKNIQYF
NA,TRBJ2-3,TRBV10-3,NA,TGTGCCATCAGTGTTGGTGACCCTACGCAGTATTTT,CAISVGDPTQYF
few,TRBJ2-3,TRBV20-1,TRBD2,TGCAGTGCTCCCGGACTAGCGGGGAGTGCGCAGTATTTT,CSAPGLAGSAQYF
few,TRBJ2-1,TRBV12-3/TRBV12-4,NA,TGTGCCAGCAGTTCCCCTAGTGGCCCCTACAATGAGCAGTTCTTC,CASSSPSGPYNEQFF
many,TRBJ2-7,TRBV7-2,TRBD2,TGTGCCAGCAGCTTAGTCGGGGGGAACTACGAGCAGTACTTC,CASSLVGGNYEQYF
few,TRBJ2-3,TRBV27,TRBD2,TGTGCCAGCAGTTTAACTAAGACTAGCGGGAGGTTTTATTTTCCTACAGATACGCAGTATTTT,CASSLTKTSGRFYFPTDTQYF
few,TRBJ2-2,TRBV25-1,NA,TGTGCCAGCACTAACGGGGGGCCCACCGGGGAGCTGTTTTTT,CASTNGGPTGELFF
NA,TRBJ1-5,TRBV19,TRBD1,TGTGCCAGCCATGAGGGGACAGTCAATCAGCCCCAGCATTTT,CASHEGTVNQPQHF
few,TRBJ1-1,TRBV6-5,NA,TGTGCCAGCAGTTACTCGACCAGGGGACCTGAAGCTTTCTTT,CASSYSTRGPEAFF
once,TRBJ2-3,TRBV12-3/TRBV12-4,NA,TGTGCCAGCAGGTCATGGGGACAAGGAGATACGCAGTATTTT,CASRSWGQGDTQYF
few,TRBJ2-5,TRBV29-1,TRBD2,TGCAGCGTAGAGTGGAGACTAGCGGAGCGTCTTGGGGAGACCCAGTACTTC,CSVEWRLAERLGETQYF
NA,TRBJ1-1,TRBV12-3/TRBV12-4,NA,TGTGCCAGCAGTTCGAACGTAGGGGGCACTGAAGCTTTCTTT,CASSSNVGGTEAFF
NA,TRBJ2-3,TRBV2,TRBD2,TGTGCCAGCAGCCTAGCGGGCCTCACAGATACGCAGTATTTT,CASSLAGLTDTQYF
NA,TRBJ1-1,TRBV5-1,NA,TGCGCCAGCGCCAGAGTAGTGAACACTGAAGCTTTCTTT,CASARVVNTEAFF
few,TRBJ2-5,TRBV5-1,NA,TGCGCCAGCAGCCCGCTAAGGGGAGTTGAAGAGACCCAGTACTTC,CASSPLRGVEETQYF
NA,TRBJ2-1,TRBV4-1,NA,TGCGCCAGCAGCCAAGATTCGGGACGGAGGTACAATGAGCAGTTCTTC,CASSQDSGRRYNEQFF
NA,TRBJ2-5,TRBV5-1,NA,TGCGCCAGCAGTCTAAATTACAGGGTTGGGCAAGAGACCCAGTACTTC,CASSLNYRVGQETQYF
NA,TRBJ2-2,TRBV5-1,TRBD2,TGCGCCAGCAGCTTGGTCCCTAGCGGGGGCTTGAACACCGGGGAGCTGTTTTTT,CASSLVPSGGLNTGELFF
few,TRBJ2-1,TRBV2,NA,TGTGCCAGCCGCCGACCCTACAATGAGCAGTTCTTC,CASRRPYNEQFF
NA,TRBJ1-1,TRBV10-3,NA,TGTGCCATCTCACGGACGGGCCAGGGGAACACTGAAGCTTTCTTT,CAISRTGQGNTEAFF
few,TRBJ2-1,TRBV20-1,TRBD2,TGCAGTGCTAGAACTAGCGGGAGCTATGAGCAGTTCTTC,CSARTSGSYEQFF
NA,TRBJ2-7,TRBV7-9,TRBD2,TGTGCCAGCAGCTTCGTCGCGGGACTAGCGGCCTACGAGCAGTACTTC,CASSFVAGLAAYEQYF
NA,TRBJ2-7,TRBV5-1,TRBD2,TGCGCCAGCAGCTTGGGACTAGCGGAACAATACTACGAGCAGTACTTC,CASSLGLAEQYYEQYF
NA,TRBJ1-2,TRBV19,NA,TGTGCCAGTAGTAGGACAGTATCTAACTATGGCTACACCTTC,CASSRTVSNYGYTF
NA,TRBJ2-5,TRBV5-5,NA,TGTGCCAGCAGCAAAGCGGTCCAAGAGACCCAGTACTTC,CASSKAVQETQYF
NA,TRBJ1-2,TRBV5-1,NA,TGCGCCAGCAGCTTGAGTCGACCTTCCGATGGCTACACCTTC,CASSLSRPSDGYTF
few,TRBJ1-1,TRBV4-1,NA,TGCGCCAGCAGCCAAGATCAATGGGGGAATGAAGCTTTCTTT,CASSQDQWGNEAFF
few,TRBJ2-1,TRBV18,TRBD2,TGTGCCAGCTCACCTCCGCCGACTAGCACCTATGAGCAGTTCTTC,CASSPPPTSTYEQFF
NA,TRBJ2-3,TRBV9,TRBD2,TGTGCCAGCAGCGGCGCGGGGGAAGGAGATACGCAGTATTTT,CASSGAGEGDTQYF
few,TRBJ2-7,TRBV5-1,TRBD1,TGCGCCAGCTCGGGACAGGCGGTATACGAGCAGTACTTC,CASSGQAVYEQYF
NA,TRBJ1-4,TRBV20-1,NA,TGCAGTGCTCAGAAACAGGCGGTGGATGAAAAACTGTTTTTT,CSAQKQAVDEKLFF
few,TRBJ2-2,TRBV28,NA,TGTGCCAGCATTGGTGCGAACACCGGGGAGCTGTTTTTT,CASIGANTGELFF
NA,TRBJ2-1,TRBV27,NA,TGTGCCAGCCGGAAATGGGCTACCAATGAGCAGTTCTTC,CASRKWATNEQFF
few,TRBJ2-7,TRBV10-3,NA,TGTGCCATCAGTGAGGGACCAGGGTACGGCGAGCAGTACTTC,CAISEGPGYGEQYF
few,TRBJ2-1,TRBV20-1,NA,TGCAGTGCTAGCCCCTATGGGACTGCCTCCTACAATGAGCAGTTCTTC,CSASPYGTASYNEQFF
few,TRBJ2-7,TRBV7-2,NA,TGTGCCAGCAGCTTAGGGTATTCCTCCTACGAGCAGTACTTC,CASSLGYSSYEQYF
NA,TRBJ2-1,TRBV20-1,NA,TGCAGTGCTAGAGATACCCTAACGGGGGGCGGGGATGAGCAGTTCTTC,CSARDTLTGGGDEQFF
NA,TRBJ2-7,TRBV29-1,TRBD1,TGCAGCGTTGAAAACGGGCCAGGGGGCGAGCAGTACTTC,CSVENGPGGEQYF
NA,TRBJ2-7,TRBV7-9,NA,TGTGCCAGCAGCGGAGAATCAGGGGTCTCCTACGAGCAGTACTTC,CASSGESGVSYEQYF
NA,TRBJ2-6,TRBV12-3/TRBV12-4,TRBD1,TGTGCCAGCAGTCGAATCGGTGGGACAGGGGGCTCTGGGGCCAACGTCCTGACTTTC,CASSRIGGTGGSGANVLTF
NA,TRBJ2-1,TRBV12-3/TRBV12-4,NA,TGTGCCAGCAGGGGCGTAGGTGGTCTAGGGGATGAGCAGTTCTTC,CASRGVGGLGDEQFF
NA,TRBJ2-2,TRBV3-1,TRBD2,TGTGCCAGCAGCCAGACTAGCGGGATTAACACCGGGGAGCTGTTTTTT,CASSQTSGINTGELFF
NA,TRBJ2-2,TRBV6-1,NA,TGTGCCAGCTGGGGATTGCCCGGGGAGCTGTTTTTT,CASWGLPGELFF
NA,TRBJ1-3,TRBV11-2,NA,TGTGCCAGCAGCTCGCCAGGTGGACGAGCGCCAAACACCATATATTTT,CASSSPGGRAPNTIYF
few,TRBJ1-4,TRBV20-1,NA,TGCAGTGCTAGTGCAAACAGCGGATGGAATGAAAAACTGTTTTTT,CSASANSGWNEKLFF
few,TRBJ1-2,TRBV4-1,NA,TGCGCCAGCAGCCAAGATCCCAAGGCAAACTATGGCTACACCTTC,CASSQDPKANYGYTF